The clone carrying this TCR beta chain has a count of ten or more. This sample is drawn from a study of prognosis after radiotherapy for stage I lung cancer. About the research overall: Recruitment took place in Nanjing, China, where patients with stage I non-small cell lung cancer were enrolled between early 2018 and 2019. Squamous cell carcinoma tumors occurred in over five patients, adenocarcinoma in roughly 13.

The TCR beta CDR3 region was amplified from genomic DNA, with two rounds of multiplex PCR being used for the amplification. Round one of PCR was performed, and it used primers specific to each TRBV and TRBJ gene. There were universal primers used in the second PCR round. MiXCR, run by TCRdb on the multiplex PCR reads, gives a single entry per CDR3 protein. In the table there are tens of thousands of distinct CDR3 sequences, about 46% of which are singletons. Germline V lookup: CDR1 SGHTA, CDR2 FQGNSA. This CDR3 comprises 16 residues. Between the trimmed V and J ends, which lost 0 bases and 3 bases, there was a span of 14 bases. Every member of the patient group was node-negative on CT and PET/CT (none had prior chemotherapy, radiotherapy or other malignancies).

The sequence was obtained from a donor at least 50 years old with non-small cell lung cancer. V is TRBV7-2 and J is TRBJ1-2; D may be TRBD1 (5 bases). Sequenced material: PBMCs, taken before or after stereotactic body radiation therapy (not recorded which). The CDR3 loop is CASSLAGARGDYGYTF. In DNA form, the CDR3 reads TGTGCCAGCAGCTTAGCTGGGGCGAGAGGGGACTATGGCTACACCTTC.